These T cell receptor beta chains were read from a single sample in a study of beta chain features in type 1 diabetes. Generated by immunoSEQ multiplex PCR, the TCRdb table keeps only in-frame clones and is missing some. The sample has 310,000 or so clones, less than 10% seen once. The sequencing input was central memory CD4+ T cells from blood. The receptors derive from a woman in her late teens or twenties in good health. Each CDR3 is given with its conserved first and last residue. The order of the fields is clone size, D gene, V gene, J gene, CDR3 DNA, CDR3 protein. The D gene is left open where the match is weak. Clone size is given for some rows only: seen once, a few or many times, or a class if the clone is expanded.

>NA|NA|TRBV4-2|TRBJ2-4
TGTGCCAGCAGCCAAGAGAGGACCCAGGGGAACGACGTTTGGGGCAAAAACATTCAGTACTTC
CASSQERTQGNDVWGKNIQYF
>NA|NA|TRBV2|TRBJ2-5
TGTGCCAGCAGTCGGCAAGTAGGGGGTCATGCCGAGACCCAGTACTTC
CASSRQVGGHAETQYF
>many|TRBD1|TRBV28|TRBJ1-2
TGTGCCAGCAGTTCCTCGACAGGGGGCCGTGGCTACACCTTC
CASSSSTGGRGYTF
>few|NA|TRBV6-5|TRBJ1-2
TGTGCCAGCAGTTACCGCAGGGACTTGGGCAATGGCTACACCTTC
CASSYRRDLGNGYTF
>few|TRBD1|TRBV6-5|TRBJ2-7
TGTGCCAGCAGTTTTACCCCACAGGGGTCGACCTACGAGCAGTACTTC
CASSFTPQGSTYEQYF
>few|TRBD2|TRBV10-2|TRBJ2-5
TGCGCCAGCAGTCCGGGACTATCGTACGAGACCCAGTACTTC
CASSPGLSYETQYF
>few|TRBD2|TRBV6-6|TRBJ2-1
TGTGCCAGCAGGGGTCCTAGCGGAAGCTCCTACAATGAGCAGTTCTTC
CASRGPSGSSYNEQFF
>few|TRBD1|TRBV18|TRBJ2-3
TGTGCCACCTCACCACAGGGGGCAGATACGCAGTATTTT
CATSPQGADTQYF
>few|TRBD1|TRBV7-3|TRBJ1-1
TGTGCCAGCAGCCCCGGACAGGGCGACACTGAAGCTTTCTTT
CASSPGQGDTEAFF
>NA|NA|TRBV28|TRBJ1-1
TGTGCCAGCAGTTTGGGGGGACGGCCCGAGGGCACTGAAGCTTTCTTT
CASSLGGRPEGTEAFF
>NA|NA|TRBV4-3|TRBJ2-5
TGCGCCAGCAGCCAGAGTCGTGGAGGAGAGACCCAGTACTTC
CASSQSRGGETQYF
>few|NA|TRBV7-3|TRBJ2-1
TGTGCCAGCAGCGACTCTTATACCAACAATGAGCAGTTCTTC
CASSDSYTNNEQFF
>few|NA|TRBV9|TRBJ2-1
TGTGCCAGCAGCGTAGTGGATACGGGTTACAATGAGCAGTTCTTC
CASSVVDTGYNEQFF
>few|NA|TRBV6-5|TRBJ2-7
TGTGCCAGCAGTTACGGGCGGGCCTCTACCCAGGGGCAGTACTTC
CASSYGRASTQGQYF
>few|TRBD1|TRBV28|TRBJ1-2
TGTGCCAGCTCACCGGGACAGATTAACTATGGCTACACCTTC
CASSPGQINYGYTF
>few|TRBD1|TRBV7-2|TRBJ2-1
TGTGCCAGCAGCTCCGACAGGGGCTCCTACAATGAGCAGTTCTTC
CASSSDRGSYNEQFF
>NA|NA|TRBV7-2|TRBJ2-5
TGTGCCAGCAGCCTCGGGGTGGGAGAGACCCAGTACTTC
CASSLGVGETQYF
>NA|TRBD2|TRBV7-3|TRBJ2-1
TGTGCCAGCAGCTCCGGGACTAGCGCCAATGAGCAGTTCTTC
CASSSGTSANEQFF
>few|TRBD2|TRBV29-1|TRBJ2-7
TGCAGCGCCGCTCGAGGGGTAGCGGGACGGTACGAGCAGTACTTC
CSAARGVAGRYEQYF
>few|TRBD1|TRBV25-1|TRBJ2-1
TGTGCCTGCGGCCGACAGGGGGAGTACAATGAGCAGTTCTTC
CACGRQGEYNEQFF
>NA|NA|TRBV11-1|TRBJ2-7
TGTGCCAGCAGCTGGGACCGCTCCTACGAGCAGTACTTC
CASSWDRSYEQYF
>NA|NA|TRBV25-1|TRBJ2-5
TGTGCCAGCAGTGAAAGCCCAGGGTTTAGGGAAACCCAGTACTTC
CASSESPGFRETQYF
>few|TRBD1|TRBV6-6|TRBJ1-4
TGTGCCAGCAGGCCGGGACAGGGAAATGAAAAACTGTTTTTT
CASRPGQGNEKLFF
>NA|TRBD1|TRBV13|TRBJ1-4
TGTGCCAGCAGGTCCGGGGACAGTAATGAAAAACTGTTTTTT
CASRSGDSNEKLFF
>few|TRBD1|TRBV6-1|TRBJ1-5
TGTGCCAGCAGTGAATTCGGGACAGGGGGTCAGCCCCAGCATTTT
CASSEFGTGGQPQHF
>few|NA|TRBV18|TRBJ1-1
TGTGCCAGCTCCCCTCCTAACACGAACACTGAAGCTTTCTTT
CASSPPNTNTEAFF
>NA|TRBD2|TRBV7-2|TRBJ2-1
TGTGCCAGCAGCTTATATAGCGGGAGAGATAATGAGCAGTTCTTC
CASSLYSGRDNEQFF
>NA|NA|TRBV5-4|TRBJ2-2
TGTGCCAGCAGCTTTCAGTGGGGCGGGGAGCTGTTTTTT
CASSFQWGGELFF
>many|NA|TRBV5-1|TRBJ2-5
TGCGCCAGCAGCCTCCCGCTCCAAGAGACCCAGTACTTC
CASSLPLQETQYF
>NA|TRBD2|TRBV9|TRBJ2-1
TGTGCCAGCAGCCCTAATGGACTAGTCCACAATGAGCAGTTCTTC
CASSPNGLVHNEQFF
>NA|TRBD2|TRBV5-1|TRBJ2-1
TGCGCCAGCAGCTTCGGGACTAGCGGGTTCGATGAGCAGTTCTTC
CASSFGTSGFDEQFF
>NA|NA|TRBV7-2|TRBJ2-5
TGTGCCAGCAGCTTATCTCTTGGGGAGACCCAGTACTTC
CASSLSLGETQYF